This TCR beta chain was profiled in a study of T-cell reconstitution after alpha-beta-depleted transplantation in children. This sample's TCRbeta library carried unique molecular identifier barcodes. MiXCR, applied by TCRdb to the PCR reads, yields one record per CDR3 protein. The sample has about 540,000 distinct CDR3 sequences, roughly 18% seen once; the top ten hold 3% to 4%. Germline V gives CDR1 SGHTA, CDR2 FQGNSA. V was shortened by 1 base and J by 8 bases, with 21 bases between the two germline ends. The CDR3 is 17 amino acids. This clonotype was seen only a few times. The sequencing here drew on PBMCs from the stem cell graft donor, taken from the stem cell graft. The chain employs TRBV7-2 and TRBJ2-1; D is possibly TRBD2 (6 bases). The sequence was obtained from a human donor who donated a stem cell graft to a child with acute lymphoblastic leukemia. CDR3: CASSLGSLWGRDYEQFF. Here the CDR3 DNA reads TGTGCCAGCAGCTTAGGCAGTTTATGGGGACGGGACTATGAGCAGTTCTTC.